Listed here are 17 T cell receptor beta chains from one sample, sequenced in a study of shared clonotypes between healthy human individuals. Assay used: immunoSEQ multiplex PCR; TCRdb lists only in-frame clones, some missing. The sample includes around 700,000 clones, around 72% of them seen just once. Material for sequencing was memory CD4+ T cells sorted from blood. The sample's subset: CD45RA-negative fraction. These receptor sequences come from a woman aged 30 to 39 in good health.

The CDR3 sequence: CASSIIENTEAFF. CDR3 bases: TGTGCCAGTAGTATTATTGAGAACACTGAAGCTTTCTTT. This sequence joins TRBV19 and TRBJ1-1; D ambiguous. Germline CDR1 and CDR2: LNHDA and SQIVND (reference sequence). Trimming shortened V by 3 bases and J by 1 base, and 6 bases separated the two germline ends. This CDR3 contains 13 residues. The full variable domain, in which reference TRBV19 and TRBJ1-1 provide the parts outside the CDR3, is DGGITQSPKYLFRKEGQNVTLSCEQNLNHDAMYWYRQDPGQGLRLIYYSQIVNDFQKGDIAEGYSVSREKKESFPLTVTSAQKNPTAFYLCASSIIENTEAFFGQGTRLTVV.

The chain is built from TRBV10-3 and TRBJ2-3; the D is unclear. V was shortened by 4 bases and J by 2 bases, with 4 bases between the two germline ends. The CDR3 consists of 12 residues. Germline V lookup: CDR1 ENHRY, CDR2 SYGVKD. Here the CDR3 DNA reads TGTGCCATCAGTGTAGACACAGATACGCAGTATTTT. The encoded protein is CAISVDTDTQYF.

The CDR3 DNA reads TGCGCCAGCAGCCACCAGGACAGGGGGCTGCGAGGACTTAACTATGGCTACACCTTC. Encoded protein: CASSHQDRGLRGLNYGYTF. The chain carries TRBV4-1 and TRBJ1-2; 11 nucleotides align to TRBD1. V was clipped by 3 bases and J by 1 base; unmatched bases: 13. CDR3 length equals 19 residues. The germline V gene has CDR1 MGHRA and CDR2 YSYEKL.

The rearrangement links TRBV27 to TRBJ2-1, with TRBD2 matching 7 bases. Germline CDR1 MNHEY, CDR2 SMNVEV (reference sequence). The CDR3 has 14 residues. The trim removed 5 bases at V and 7 bases at J, leaving 8 bases unmatched. CDR3 nucleotide sequence: TGTGCCAGCAGTGGGAGGGAGGGCCAAAATGAGCAGTTCTTC. Amino acids: CASSGREGQNEQFF.

The rearrangement uses TRBV7-9 and TRBJ2-7, with 11 bases fitting TRBD2. This CDR3 has 16 amino acids. Germline CDR1 reads SEHNR; CDR2 reads FQNEAQ (reference sequence). The J segment lost 6 bases and the V segment lost 6 bases, leaving 13 bases of the junction unmatched. The CDR3 protein is CASRPSRVAGGGEQYF. For the CDR3, the DNA is TGTGCCAGCAGACCGTCCCGCGTAGCGGGAGGGGGCGAGCAGTACTTC.

The rearrangement uses TRBV28 and TRBJ1-5; the D is unclear. With 7 bases removed from V and 0 bases from J, the gap between germline ends came to 13 bases. Germline V lookup: CDR1 MDHEN, CDR2 SYDVKM. The length of the CDR3 is 15 residues. The CDR3 loop reads CASTAQQYSNQPQHF. The DNA of the CDR3 is TGTGCCAGCACGGCCCAACAGTATAGCAATCAGCCCCAGCATTTT.

The chain has TRBV6-5 and TRBJ2-1; possible D gene TRBD1, 6 bases. The ends were cut back, 2 bases at V and 4 bases at J, with 9 bases in the middle. Germline CDR1 and CDR2: MNHEY and SVGAGI. The CDR3 totals 14 residues. This chain's CDR3 is CASSYRDTYNEQFF. For the CDR3, the DNA is TGTGCCAGCAGTTACCGGGACACATACAATGAGCAGTTCTTC.

This chain links TRBV30 with TRBJ2-5, with 9 bases matching TRBD1. The CDR3 runs 12 residues. Germline trimming cut 7 bases from V and 7 bases from J; bases unmatched to any gene: 7. Germline V gene data show CDR1 as GTSNPN and CDR2 as SVGIG (reference sequence). Here the CDR3 reads CASTGGAGTQYF. The CDR3, as DNA: TGTGCCTCCACAGGGGGCGCCGGGACCCAGTACTTC.

Concerning this clone: Other nucleotide sequences from this sample produce the same CDR3. The V call is TRBV11-2, the J call TRBJ2-2; tentatively, D is TRBD1 (6 bases). There are 16 residues in the CDR3. Per the germline V gene, CDR1 is SGHAT and CDR2 is FQNNGV. Trimming stripped 1 base from V and 0 bases from J, with 9 bases between. Written as DNA, the CDR3 is TGTGCCAGCAGCTTAGTAAGGGGGACGAACACCGGGGAGCTGTTTTTT. It yields the protein CASSLVRGTNTGELFF.

The V gene is TRBV28, the J gene TRBJ2-7; 9 bases match TRBD2. Per the germline V gene, CDR1 is MDHEN and CDR2 is SYDVKM. Germline trimming cut 5 bases from V and 2 bases from J; bases unmatched to any gene: 10. The CDR3 runs to 16 residues. CDR3 amino acids: CASSPSSAGGTYEQYF. The CDR3 DNA sequence: TGTGCCAGCAGTCCGTCCTCAGCGGGAGGAACCTACGAGCAGTACTTC.

The chain couples TRBV6-5 to TRBJ2-7; 10 bases fit TRBD2. CDR1 and CDR2 from the germline V gene are MNHEY and SVGAGI. CDR3 size: 14 residues. V trimming: 10 bases; J trimming: 2 bases; junction bases outside the gene matches: 8. CDR3 residues: CATTRTSGTYEQYF. CDR3 nucleotides: TGTGCCACCACCAGGACTAGCGGTACCTACGAGCAGTACTTC.

V and J are TRBV10-3 and TRBJ2-1; no definite D call. The CDR3 covers 14 residues. Germline V CDR1 and CDR2: ENHRY, SYGVKD. V was trimmed by 6 bases and J by 6 bases, leaving 15 bases between them. The CDR3 DNA reads TGTGCCATCAGGGAGAACGACCCCCTCAATGAGCAGTTCTTC. Translation gives CAIRENDPLNEQFF.

The CDR3 DNA sequence: TGTGCCATGGAAAGGGACGGGACCTACAATGAGCAGTTCTTC. Its protein is CAMERDGTYNEQFF. The chain joins TRBV7-9 to TRBJ2-1, with D perhaps assigned TRBD1 or TRBD2 (5 bases each). V gave up 10 bases and J gave up 2 bases, with 15 bases separating them. The CDR3 covers 14 residues. Germline V gene lookup returns CDR1 SEHNR and CDR2 FQNEAQ (reference sequence).

The chain couples TRBV7-9 to TRBJ2-7; 7 bases agree with TRBD2. Trimming at V came to 0 bases and at J to 7 bases, leaving 6 bases not matched to a gene. The germline V gene has CDR1 SEHNR and CDR2 FQNEAQ (reference sequence). The CDR3 loop spans 14 amino acids. The CDR3 reads CASSLAGGPGEQYF. CDR3 sequence (DNA): TGTGCCAGCAGCTTAGCGGGAGGGCCGGGAGAGCAGTACTTC.

The CDR3 is CSVGHGTDSSGLFF. DNA of the CDR3: TGCAGCGTCGGGCACGGGACAGACAGCTCAGGGCTGTTTTTT. The chain employs TRBV29-1 and TRBJ1-4; 7 positions agree with TRBD1. The V gene end was trimmed by 6 bases and the J gene end by 14 bases; junction bases not matched to a gene: 18. The germline CDR1 and CDR2 sequences are SQVTM and ANQGSEA. This CDR3 contains 14 residues.

The J gene is TRBJ1-5, the V gene TRBV11-2; D unclear. The V and J ends lost 5 bases and 4 bases respectively, with 15 bases between them. The germline CDR1 and CDR2 sequences are SGHAT and FQNNGV. The CDR3 runs 15 residues. Written as DNA, the CDR3 is TGTGCCAGCAGCCCGTGGACGGGTAGAAATCAGCCCCAGCATTTT. It yields the protein CASSPWTGRNQPQHF. Based on the CDR3 plus reference TRBV11-2 and TRBJ1-5, the full variable domain is EAGVAQSPRYKIIEKRQSVAFWCNPISGHATLYWYQQILGQGPKLLIQFQNNGVVDDSQLPKDRFSAERLKGVDSTLKIQPAKLEDSAVYLCASSPWTGRNQPQHFGDGTRLSIL.

This clone was observed at least ten times. This chain connects TRBV28 to TRBJ2-6; TRBD2 is a possible D gene (6 bases). Germline CDR1 and CDR2: MDHEN and SYDVKM. The CDR3 runs to 16 residues. Trimming left V 6 bases short and J 2 bases short, with 14 bases between. The CDR3 nucleotides are TGTGCCAGCAGACGATCCGGGACTGCTGGGGCCAACGTCCTGACTTTC. Translation: CASRRSGTAGANVLTF.